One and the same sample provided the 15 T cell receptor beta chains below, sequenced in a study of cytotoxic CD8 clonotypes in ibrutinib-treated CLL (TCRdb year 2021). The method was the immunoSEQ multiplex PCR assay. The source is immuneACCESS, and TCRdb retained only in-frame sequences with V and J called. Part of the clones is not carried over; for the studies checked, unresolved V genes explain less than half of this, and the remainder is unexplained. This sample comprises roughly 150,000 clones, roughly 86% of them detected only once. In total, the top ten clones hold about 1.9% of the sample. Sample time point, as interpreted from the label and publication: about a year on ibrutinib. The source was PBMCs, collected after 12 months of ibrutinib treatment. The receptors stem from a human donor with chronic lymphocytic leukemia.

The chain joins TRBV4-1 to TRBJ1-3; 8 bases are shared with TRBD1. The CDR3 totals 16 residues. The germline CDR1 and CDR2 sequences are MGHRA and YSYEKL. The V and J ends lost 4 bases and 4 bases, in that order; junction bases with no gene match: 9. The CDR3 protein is CASSLPGGNLGNTIYF. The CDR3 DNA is TGCGCCAGCAGCCTTCCAGGGGGCAATCTCGGAAACACCATATATTTT.

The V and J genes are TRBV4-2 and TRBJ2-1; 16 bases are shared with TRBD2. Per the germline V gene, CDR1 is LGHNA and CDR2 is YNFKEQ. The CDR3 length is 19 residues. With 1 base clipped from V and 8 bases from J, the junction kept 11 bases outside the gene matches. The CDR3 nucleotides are TGTGCCAGCAGCCAAGGAGGGACTAGCGGGAGGGCCAAGATGCATGAGCAGTTCTTC. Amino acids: CASSQGGTSGRAKMHEQFF.

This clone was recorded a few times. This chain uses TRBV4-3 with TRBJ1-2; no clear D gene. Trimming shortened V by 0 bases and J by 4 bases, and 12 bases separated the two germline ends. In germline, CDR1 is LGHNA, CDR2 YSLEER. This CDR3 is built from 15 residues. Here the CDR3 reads CASSQDRLGGYGYTF. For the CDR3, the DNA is TGCGCCAGCAGCCAAGATCGACTGGGAGGCTATGGCTACACCTTC.

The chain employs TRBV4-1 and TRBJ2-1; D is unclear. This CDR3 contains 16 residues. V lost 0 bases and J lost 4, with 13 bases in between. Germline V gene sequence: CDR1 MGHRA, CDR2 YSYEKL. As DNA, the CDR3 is TGCGCCAGCAGCCAAGATTACATCCCCCCTTACAATGAGCAGTTCTTC. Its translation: CASSQDYIPPYNEQFF.

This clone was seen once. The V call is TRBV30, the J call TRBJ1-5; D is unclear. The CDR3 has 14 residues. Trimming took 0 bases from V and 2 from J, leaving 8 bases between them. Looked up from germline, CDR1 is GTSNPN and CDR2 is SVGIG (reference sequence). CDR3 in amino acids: CAWSVLRGNQPQHF. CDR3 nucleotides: TGTGCCTGGAGTGTACTAAGAGGCAATCAGCCCCAGCATTTT.

As DNA, the CDR3 is TGTGCCAGCAGCTCAGCCTGGGGGGCGGGGAATGAGCAGTTCTTC. Translating it yields CASSSAWGAGNEQFF. The rearrangement joins TRBV5-5 to TRBJ2-1; D is tentatively TRBD1 or TRBD2 (6 bases each). Germline V gene sequence: CDR1 SGHKS, CDR2 YYEKEE (reference sequence). Trimming stripped 3 bases from V and 7 bases from J, with 17 bases between. This CDR3 region has 15 residues.

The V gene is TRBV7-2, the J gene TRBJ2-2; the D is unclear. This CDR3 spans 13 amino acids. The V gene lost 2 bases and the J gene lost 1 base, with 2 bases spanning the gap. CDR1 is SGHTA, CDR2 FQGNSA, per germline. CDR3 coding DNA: TGTGCCAGCAGCTTAAGGAACACCGGGGAGCTGTTTTTT. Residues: CASSLRNTGELFF.

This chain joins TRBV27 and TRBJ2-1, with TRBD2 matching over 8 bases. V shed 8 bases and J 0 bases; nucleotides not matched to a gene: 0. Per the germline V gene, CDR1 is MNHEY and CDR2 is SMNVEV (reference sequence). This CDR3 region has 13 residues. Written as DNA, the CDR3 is TGTGCCAGCCGGGGGGGCTCCTACAATGAGCAGTTCTTC. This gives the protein CASRGGSYNEQFF.

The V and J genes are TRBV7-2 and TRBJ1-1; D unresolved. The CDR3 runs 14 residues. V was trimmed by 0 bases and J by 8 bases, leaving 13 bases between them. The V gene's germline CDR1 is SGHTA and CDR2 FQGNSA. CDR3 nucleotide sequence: TGTGCCAGCAGCTTAGCGCTCACAATCTCCGAAGCTTTCTTT. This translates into CASSLALTISEAFF.

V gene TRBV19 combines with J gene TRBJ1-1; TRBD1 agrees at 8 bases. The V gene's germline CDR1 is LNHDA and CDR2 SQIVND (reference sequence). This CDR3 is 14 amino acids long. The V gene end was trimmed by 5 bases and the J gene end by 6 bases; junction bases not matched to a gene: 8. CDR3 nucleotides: TGTGCCAGTAGTCGACAGGGGCCACGCTCTGAAGCTTTCTTT. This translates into CASSRQGPRSEAFF. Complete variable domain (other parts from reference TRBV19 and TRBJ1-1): DGGITQSPKYLFRKEGQNVTLSCEQNLNHDAMYWYRQDPGQGLRLIYYSQIVNDFQKGDIAEGYSVSREKKESFPLTVTSAQKNPTAFYLCASSRQGPRSEAFFGQGTRLTVV.

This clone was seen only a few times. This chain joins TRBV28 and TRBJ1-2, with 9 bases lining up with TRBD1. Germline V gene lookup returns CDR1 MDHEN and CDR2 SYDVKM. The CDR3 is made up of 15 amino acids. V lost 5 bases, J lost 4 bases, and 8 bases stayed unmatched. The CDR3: CASSPGQGYIYGYTF. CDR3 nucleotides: TGTGCCAGCAGTCCCGGACAGGGGTATATCTATGGCTACACCTTC.

The CDR3 protein is CASSRPIYEQYF. The CDR3 DNA sequence: TGTGCCAGCAGTCGTCCGATCTACGAGCAGTACTTC. This chain joins TRBV28 and TRBJ2-7; no reliable D call. V gave up 5 bases and J gave up 3 bases, with 8 bases separating them. This CDR3 is 12 amino acids long. Germline lookup yields CDR1 MDHEN and CDR2 SYDVKM.

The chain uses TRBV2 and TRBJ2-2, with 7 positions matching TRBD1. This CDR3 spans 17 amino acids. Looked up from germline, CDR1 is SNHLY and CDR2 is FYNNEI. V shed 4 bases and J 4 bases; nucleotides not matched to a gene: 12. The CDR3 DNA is TGTGCCAGCAGTGGGGGACAGTCCGGGGTGACCACCGGGGAGCTGTTTTTT. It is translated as CASSGGQSGVTTGELFF.

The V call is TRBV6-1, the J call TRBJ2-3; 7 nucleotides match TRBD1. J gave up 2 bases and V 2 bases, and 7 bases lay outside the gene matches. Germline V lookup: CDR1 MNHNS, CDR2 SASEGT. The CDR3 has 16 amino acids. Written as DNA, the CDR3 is TGTGCCAGCAGTGAACTATCGGGACAGTCCACAGATACGCAGTATTTT. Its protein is CASSELSGQSTDTQYF.

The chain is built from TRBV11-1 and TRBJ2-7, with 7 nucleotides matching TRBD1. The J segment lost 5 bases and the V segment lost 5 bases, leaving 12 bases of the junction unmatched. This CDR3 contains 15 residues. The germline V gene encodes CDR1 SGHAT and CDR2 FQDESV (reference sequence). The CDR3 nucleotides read TGTGCCAGCAGCCAGGCCCTGGGACAGTTTAACGAGCAGTACTTC. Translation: CASSQALGQFNEQYF. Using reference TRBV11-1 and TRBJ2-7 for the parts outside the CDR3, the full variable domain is EAEVAQSPRYKITEKSQAVAFWCDPISGHATLYWYRQILGQGPELLVQFQDESVVDDSQLPKDRFSAERLKGVDSTLKIQPAELGDSAMYLCASSQALGQFNEQYFGPGTRLTVT.